Below, 19 T cell receptor beta chains from the same sample are listed, as sequenced in a study of beta chain features in type 1 diabetes. Investigators reverse transcribed all isolated RNA, so they sequenced expressed TCRB transcripts. Produced via immunoSEQ multiplex PCR; TCRdb's table is partial and in-frame only. The sample has around 340,000 clones, 15% to 20% seen once. Sequencing input: naive CD4+ T cells from blood. Source of these receptors: a woman aged 18-29 years in good health.

This chain links TRBV4-1 with TRBJ2-1; 7 bases agree with TRBD2. Looked up from germline, CDR1 is MGHRA and CDR2 is YSYEKL. J lost 3 bases, V lost 4 bases, and 9 bases had no gene match. The CDR3 length is 16 residues. The CDR3 sequence is CASSLDWRESYNEQFF. For the CDR3, the DNA is TGCGCCAGCAGCCTCGATTGGCGGGAGAGCTACAATGAGCAGTTCTTC.

This clone turned up a few times. This sequence joins TRBV10-3 and TRBJ2-3; TRBD1 matches 8 bases. CDR3 length equals 15 residues. Germline V CDR1 and CDR2: ENHRY, SYGVKD. J lost 3 bases, V lost 6 bases, and 8 bases had no gene match. The CDR3 loop reads CAISPDRGETDTQYF. CDR3 DNA sequence: TGTGCCATCAGCCCCGACAGGGGAGAGACAGATACGCAGTATTTT.

V and J are TRBV7-3 and TRBJ2-2; D possibly corresponds to TRBD2 (7 bases). V gave up 8 bases and J gave up 2 bases, with 9 bases separating them. CDR1 and CDR2 from the germline V gene are SGHTA and FQGTGA. The CDR3 is 13 residues long. CDR3 coding DNA: TGTGCCAGCGGGGGGGCCAACACCGGGGAGCTGTTTTTT. Translating it yields CASGGANTGELFF. Based on the CDR3 plus reference TRBV7-3 and TRBJ2-2, the full variable domain is GAGVSQTPSNKVTEKGKYVELRCDPISGHTALYWYRQSLGQGPEFLIYFQGTGAADDSGLPNDRFFAVRPEGSVSTLKIQRTERGDSAVYLCASGGANTGELFFGEGSRLTVL.

The chain links TRBV19 to TRBJ1-1; TRBD1 might be the D (5 bases). Germline CDR1 LNHDA, CDR2 SQIVND (reference sequence). Trimming stripped 5 bases from V and 1 base from J, with 14 bases between. The CDR3 sequence is 15 residues long. CDR3 amino acids: CASSSRGRGNTEAFF. The CDR3 coding sequence is TGTGCCAGTAGTTCCCGAGGGAGGGGGAACACTGAAGCTTTCTTT.

This clone was detected a few times. V usage is TRBV7-9 and J usage is TRBJ2-6; D uncertain. The CDR3 spans 15 residues. Deletions cut 1 base from V and 3 bases from J, with 7 bases between. Germline V CDR1 and CDR2: SEHNR, FQNEAQ (reference sequence). Written as DNA, the CDR3 is TGTGCCAGCAGCTTAGGCCACAATGGGGCCAACGTCCTGACTTTC. Protein product: CASSLGHNGANVLTF.

The chain recombines TRBV7-3 with TRBJ2-6, with D possibly TRBD1 on 5 matching bases. The CDR3 runs to 15 residues. Between the trimmed V and J ends, which lost 5 bases and 9 bases, there was a span of 17 bases. Per germline, CDR1 SGHTA and CDR2 FQGTGA. The CDR3 sequence: CASSPPGQAINVLTF. The CDR3 bases are TGTGCCAGCAGCCCCCCAGGGCAGGCAATCAACGTCCTGACTTTC.

The rearrangement links TRBV5-1 to TRBJ2-1, with 7 bases that match TRBD2. The V gene's germline CDR1 is SGHRS and CDR2 YFSETQ. The V gene end was trimmed by 4 bases and the J gene end by 10 bases; junction bases not matched to a gene: 8. This CDR3 has 13 residues. The CDR3 is CASSHPSGDEQFF. CDR3 nucleotides: TGCGCCAGCAGCCACCCGAGCGGGGACGAGCAGTTCTTC.

This clone was observed a single time. The chain recombines TRBV7-8 with TRBJ1-6, with 10 bases aligning to TRBD1. This CDR3 has 14 amino acids. Germline CDR1 is SGHVS and CDR2 is FQNEAQ. V was pared by 4 bases and J by 7 bases, with 1 base of the junction left unmatched. The CDR3 is CASSSDRGNSPLHF. CDR3 nucleotides: TGTGCCAGCAGCTCGGACAGGGGGAATTCACCCCTCCACTTT.

The chain links TRBV28 to TRBJ2-6; D is ambiguous. The CDR3 is 13 residues long. The V gene's germline CDR1 is MDHEN and CDR2 SYDVKM. V lost 6 bases to trimming and J lost 7 bases, with 10 bases between them. Here the CDR3 reads CASRLTIANVLTF. The CDR3 DNA follows: TGTGCCAGCAGACTTACGATAGCCAACGTCCTGACTTTC.

This clone showed up just a few times. The chain employs TRBV5-1 and TRBJ2-5, with D possibly TRBD1 on 6 matching bases. V lost 0 bases, J lost 3 bases, and 9 bases lay in between. Germline values: CDR1 SGHRS, CDR2 YFSETQ. The CDR3 consists of 14 residues. The CDR3 is CASSLGTAKETQYF. DNA of the CDR3: TGCGCCAGCAGCTTGGGGACAGCCAAAGAGACCCAGTACTTC.

This clone has just a few counts. The chain joins TRBV6-5 to TRBJ2-3; D gene ambiguous. Germline V gene data show CDR1 as MNHEY and CDR2 as SVGAGI. Trimming left V 8 bases short and J 0 bases short, with 9 bases between. CDR3 length equals 13 residues. The CDR3 sequence: CASREASTDTQYF. For the CDR3, the DNA is TGTGCCAGCCGTGAAGCTAGCACAGATACGCAGTATTTT.

This clone showed up just a few times. The V and J genes are TRBV7-2 and TRBJ2-7; 8 nucleotides agree with TRBD1. Germline-derived CDR1 and CDR2 are SGHTA and FQGNSA. V was clipped by 4 bases and J by 5 bases; unmatched bases: 10. This CDR3 has 15 amino acids. The DNA for the CDR3 is TGTGCCAGCAGCTCTTACAGGACAGGGATCCACGAGCAGTACTTC. Its translation is CASSSYRTGIHEQYF.

This clone was seen a few times. The genes are TRBV20-1 and TRBJ2-7; a weak D match, TRBD2 (6 bases). Trimming took off 5 bases at V and 7 bases at J, with 12 bases between the two ends. Per the germline V gene, CDR1 is DFQATT and CDR2 is SNEGSKA (reference sequence). The CDR3 extends over 11 amino acids. CDR3 sequence (DNA): TGCAGTGCTGGGGGGACGGGTGAGCAGTACTTC. Amino acids: CSAGGTGEQYF.

This clone was observed a handful of times. This chain joins TRBV18 and TRBJ2-7; 8 nucleotides agree with TRBD1. Germline lookup yields CDR1 KGHSH and CDR2 LQKENI. This CDR3 region has 14 residues. The V segment lost 3 bases and the J segment 2 bases; nucleotides outside the gene matches: 3. This CDR3 reads CASSPRQGTYEQYF. DNA for the CDR3: TGTGCCAGCTCACCGCGACAGGGGACCTACGAGCAGTACTTC.

The J gene is TRBJ1-1, the V gene TRBV11-2, with 10 bases matching TRBD1. The CDR3 is 12 amino acids. Trimming removed 11 bases from V and 7 bases from J; junction bases left unmatched: 7. Germline values: CDR1 SGHAT, CDR2 FQNNGV. For the CDR3, the DNA is TGTGCCTTATCGGGACAGGGGATTGAAGCTTTCTTT. Translation: CALSGQGIEAFF.

This sequence joins TRBV29-1 and TRBJ2-7; the match to TRBD1 covers 11 bases. Germline CDR1 is SQVTM and CDR2 is ANQGSEA. V shed 6 bases, J shed 4 bases, and the junction held 5 bases outside the gene matches. The CDR3 is 13 amino acids. CDR3 nucleotide sequence: TGCAGCGTCCTCGGACAGGGGGCTTACGAGCAGTACTTC. Amino acid sequence: CSVLGQGAYEQYF.

The table lists this clone with a few counts. V is TRBV6-1 and J is TRBJ2-5; D not certain. Matching the DNA end better, TRBJ2-7 makes the J call doubtful. CDR1 is MNHNS, CDR2 SASEGT, per germline. The CDR3 consists of 11 residues. The CDR3 loop is CASSSRIEQYF. CDR3 nucleotides: TGTGCCAGCAGTTCGAGGATCGAGCAGTACTTC.

The chain recombines TRBV27 with TRBJ2-5; D perhaps matches TRBD2 (6 bases). V was trimmed by 6 bases and J by 5 bases, leaving 16 bases between them. This CDR3 is built from 14 residues. CDR1 is MNHEY and CDR2 is SMNVEV in the germline V gene (reference sequence). Here the CDR3 reads CASSPWGLMETQYF. The CDR3 nucleotides are TGTGCCAGCAGCCCGTGGGGACTTATGGAGACCCAGTACTTC.

The V call is TRBV5-1, the J call TRBJ2-2; 10 bases line up with TRBD2. V trimming: 3 bases; J trimming: 5 bases; junction bases outside the gene matches: 4. CDR3 length: 15 amino acids. The germline gives CDR1 SGHRS, CDR2 YFSETQ. The CDR3 DNA is TGCGCCAGCAGCTCTAGCGGGAGCGATACCGGGGAGCTGTTTTTT. It is translated as CASSSSGSDTGELFF.